The 15 T cell receptor beta chains in this list originate from one sample, sequenced in a study of cytomegalovirus exposure and HLA in healthy donors. 60 Vbeta and 13 Jbeta primers were used in PCR. The repertoire was sequenced with immunoSEQ multiplex PCR; TCRdb's copy has only in-frame clones and lacks some. The sample carries over 100,000 clones, under 85% recorded once. Sequencing was carried out using PBMCs. These receptors were taken from a male donor in good health and CMV-seropositive.

The chain uses TRBV15 and TRBJ2-1; the D gene is possibly TRBD1 (6 bases). Trimming took 6 bases from V and 5 from J, leaving 17 bases between them. From germline, CDR1 is LNHNV and CDR2 YYDKDF (reference sequence). This CDR3 is 15 amino acids long. The CDR3 loop is CATRWAGDPNNEQFF. CDR3 in DNA: TGTGCCACCAGGTGGGCAGGGGACCCAAACAATGAGCAGTTCTTC.

This clone was seen only a few times. The chain employs TRBV11-3 and TRBJ2-2; D possibly corresponds to TRBD2 (6 bases). The V end was cut by 3 bases, the J end by 5 bases, with 13 bases between. This CDR3 comprises 15 residues. CDR1 SGHNT and CDR2 YENEEA come from the germline V gene. The CDR3 DNA reads as TGTGCCAGCAGCTTTGGGGGGTTGGGGACCGGGGAGCTGTTTTTT. Residues: CASSFGGLGTGELFF.

The rearrangement links TRBV5-1 to TRBJ2-5, with D hard to call. Germline loops: CDR1 SGHRS, CDR2 YFSETQ. The CDR3 spans 12 residues. Trimming pared 2 bases from V and 1 base from J, leaving 3 bases between. CDR3 sequence (DNA): TGCGCCAGCAGCTTCGGCCAAGAGACCCAGTACTTC. It translates to CASSFGQETQYF.

The chain joins TRBV28 to TRBJ1-2, with D maybe TRBD1 (6 bases). CDR3 length equals 15 residues. Trimming pared 6 bases from V and 4 bases from J, leaving 18 bases between. In germline, CDR1 is MDHEN, CDR2 SYDVKM. The DNA for the CDR3 is TGTGCCAGCAGCCTGAACAGGGCCCTTAGCTATGGCTACACCTTC. Translating it yields CASSLNRALSYGYTF.

In this sample, this clone turned up a few times. The J gene is TRBJ2-7, the V gene TRBV18; 7 nucleotides line up with TRBD2. Germline CDR1 and CDR2: KGHSH and LQKENI. The CDR3 is 15 residues long. The V segment lost 6 bases and the J segment 2 bases; nucleotides outside the gene matches: 10. CDR3 bases: TGTGCCAGCTCGCCCCTAGCGGAGCTCACCTACGAGCAGTACTTC. It yields the protein CASSPLAELTYEQYF.

This rearrangement joins TRBV5-1 to TRBJ2-3; D is ambiguous. The V and J ends lost 1 base and 6 bases respectively, with 6 bases between them. Germline V gene sequence: CDR1 SGHRS, CDR2 YFSETQ. This CDR3 spans 12 amino acids. CDR3 in DNA: TGCGCCAGCAGCTTGTTTAGTGATACGCAGTATTTT. This gives the protein CASSLFSDTQYF.

This chain connects TRBV6-1 to TRBJ2-5; 9 bases fit TRBD1. The V and J ends lost 6 bases and 5 bases, in that order; junction bases with no gene match: 4. The length of the CDR3 is 13 residues. Germline V CDR1 and CDR2: MNHNS, SASEGT. CDR3 in amino acids: CASRRTGVETQYF. The DNA for the CDR3 is TGTGCCAGCAGGAGGACAGGGGTCGAGACCCAGTACTTC.

The chain carries TRBV10-3 and TRBJ2-7; D ambiguous. Germline loops: CDR1 ENHRY, CDR2 SYGVKD. V was clipped by 10 bases and J by 5 bases, with 24 bases between them. This CDR3 contains 15 residues. CDR3: CATAEVKSMWDEQYF. The CDR3 DNA sequence: TGTGCCACAGCCGAGGTAAAGTCTATGTGGGACGAGCAGTACTTC.

This clone appeared a few times. The V and J genes are TRBV6-1 and TRBJ1-2, with a weak D call TRBD1 (5 bases). The CDR3 runs to 15 residues. V was cut by 0 bases and J by 4 bases, with 12 bases left in between. The germline V gene encodes CDR1 MNHNS and CDR2 SASEGT. This chain's CDR3 is CASSEAGEGSYGYTF. The CDR3 nucleotides are TGTGCCAGCAGTGAAGCGGGGGAGGGGTCCTATGGCTACACCTTC.

The genes are TRBV28 and TRBJ2-3, with TRBD2 identical over 8 bases. After removal of 5 bases from V and 5 bases from J, the junction contained 6 bases not matched to a gene. The CDR3 sequence is 14 residues long. Per the germline V gene, CDR1 is MDHEN and CDR2 is SYDVKM. The CDR3 is CASSRGGPGDTQYF. In nucleotides, the CDR3 is TGTGCCAGCAGTCGCGGGGGGCCGGGAGATACGCAGTATTTT.

This sequence joins TRBV14 and TRBJ2-7, with a possible D match to TRBD2 (6 bases). CDR1 SGHDN and CDR2 FVKESK come from the germline V gene. CDR3 length: 15 residues. Trimming took 4 bases from V and 5 from J, leaving 18 bases between them. This chain's CDR3 is CASSPEWRGWDEQYF. Here the CDR3 DNA reads TGTGCCAGCAGCCCCGAATGGAGGGGATGGGACGAGCAGTACTTC.

The chain couples TRBV6-1 to TRBJ2-7; 10 positions agree with TRBD2. From germline, CDR1 is MNHNS and CDR2 SASEGT. The J segment lost 5 bases and the V segment lost 6 bases, leaving 10 bases of the junction unmatched. The CDR3 is made up of 15 amino acids. The CDR3 nucleotides read TGTGCCAGCAGCGCACCGACTAGCGGGTCCCACGAGCAGTACTTC. This codes for CASSAPTSGSHEQYF.

This clone was seen a handful of times. Distinct nucleotide sequences in the sample also encode this CDR3. The chain is built from TRBV5-4 and TRBJ2-1; possibly TRBD2 for D (6 bases). The CDR3 consists of 14 residues. V shed 0 bases and J shed 4 bases, with 8 bases lying between them. Germline V lookup: CDR1 SGHNT, CDR2 YYREEE (reference sequence). DNA for the CDR3: TGTGCCAGCAGCTTGGCTGGGACTTACAATGAGCAGTTCTTC. Its translation: CASSLAGTYNEQFF.

The chain carries TRBV6-4 and TRBJ2-7, with D perhaps TRBD1 (6 bases). Germline V gene lookup returns CDR1 MRHNA and CDR2 SNTAGT. Trimming cost V 5 bases and J 0 bases, with 11 bases left between them. This CDR3 spans 14 amino acids. CDR3 coding DNA: TGTGCCAGCAGTTATAGGGACAACTCCTACGAGCAGTACTTC. It encodes CASSYRDNSYEQYF.

CDR3 coding DNA: TGTGCCAGCAGCGTAGCTCTGCGGGAGGGCACAGATACGCAGTATTTT. The encoded protein is CASSVALREGTDTQYF. The chain carries TRBV9 and TRBJ2-3, with 8 bases aligning to TRBD2. Germline-derived CDR1 and CDR2 are SGDLS and YYNGEE. The CDR3 runs 16 residues. V dropped 0 bases and J dropped 1; count of bases not matched to a gene: 4.